This T cell receptor (beta chain) was identified during a study of T cell responses to AZD1222 COVID-19 vaccine. Study-wide results and caveats: Spike-specific TCRs gained breadth and depth after people received two AZD1222 doses. Clonal diversity was possibly underestimated, and white British individuals and females predominated among donors. Unmutated regions of variants are reportedly targeted by nearly half of spike-specific TCRs.

Comment on this clone: What it binds is unknown.

In germline, CDR1 is SGHVS, CDR2 FNYEAQ. The CDR3 is 16 residues long. The V segment lost 2 bases and the J segment 0 bases; nucleotides outside the gene matches: 5. Using immunoSEQ multiplex PCR, the repertoire was profiled, and TCRdb retains in-frame clones only, with some absent. Of fewer than 150,000 clones in the sample, about 90% are singletons; the top ten hold about a tenth. The gene calls are TRBV7-6 and TRBJ2-5; 8 bases agree with TRBD1. The TCR sequence derives from an adult who received the AZD1222 COVID-19 vaccine. Specimen: peripheral blood, collected 28 days after the second AZD1222 dose. The DNA of the CDR3 is TGTGCCAGCAGCTTAAGAGACAGGGGATACCAAGAGACCCAGTACTTC. Protein: CASSLRDRGYQETQYF.